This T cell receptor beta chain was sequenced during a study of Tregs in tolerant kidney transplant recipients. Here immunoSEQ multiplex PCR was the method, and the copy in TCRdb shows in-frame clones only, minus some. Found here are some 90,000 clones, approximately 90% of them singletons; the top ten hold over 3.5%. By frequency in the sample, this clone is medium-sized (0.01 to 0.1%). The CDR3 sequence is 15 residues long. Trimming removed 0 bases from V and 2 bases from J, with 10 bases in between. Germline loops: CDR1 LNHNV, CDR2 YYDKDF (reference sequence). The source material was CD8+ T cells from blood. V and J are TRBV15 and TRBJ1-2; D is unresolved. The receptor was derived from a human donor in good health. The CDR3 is CATSRDFTPNYGYTF. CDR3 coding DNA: TGTGCCACCAGCAGAGATTTCACACCCAACTATGGCTACACCTTC. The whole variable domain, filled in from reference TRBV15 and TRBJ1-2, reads DAMVIQNPRYQVTQFGKPVTLSCSQTLNHNVMYWYQQKSSQAPKLLFHYYDKDFNNEADTPDNFQSRRPNTSFCFLDIRSPGLGDTAMYLCATSRDFTPNYGYTFGSGTRLTVV.